The clone carrying this T cell receptor (beta chain) was counted at least ten times. The CDR3 extends over 14 amino acids. Germline assignment: CDR1 LGHDT and CDR2 YNNKEL (reference sequence). V lost 7 bases and J 1 base, leaving 13 bases between the germline ends. These data belong to a study of response to subunit inactivated influenza vaccine. TCRdb processed the RT-PCR reads anew with MiXCR; each CDR3 protein has one entry. The sample holds roughly 670,000 distinct CDR3 sequences, less than 15% seen once. The source is a man in his forties or fifties who received an inactivated influenza vaccine. The chain employs TRBV3-1 and TRBJ1-1; weak D call: TRBD1 (6 bases). The sequencing used PBMCs from blood, collected 14 to 15 days before vaccination. The CDR3 protein is CASTRGASNTEAFF. The CDR3 region has the DNA TGTGCCAGCACTCGGGGGGCCTCGAACACTGAAGCTTTCTTT.